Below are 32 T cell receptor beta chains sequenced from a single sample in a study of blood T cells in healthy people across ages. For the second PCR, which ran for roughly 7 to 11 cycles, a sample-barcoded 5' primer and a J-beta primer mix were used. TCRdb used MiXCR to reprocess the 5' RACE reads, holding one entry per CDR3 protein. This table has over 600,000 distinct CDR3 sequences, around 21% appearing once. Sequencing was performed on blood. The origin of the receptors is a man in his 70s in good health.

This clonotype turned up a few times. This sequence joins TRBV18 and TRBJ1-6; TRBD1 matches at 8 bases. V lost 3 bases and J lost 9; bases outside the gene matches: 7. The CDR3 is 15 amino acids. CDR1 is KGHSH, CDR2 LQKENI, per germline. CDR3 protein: CASSPRDRRFSPLHF. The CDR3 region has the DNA TGTGCCAGCTCACCGAGGGACAGGAGATTTTCACCCCTCCACTTT.

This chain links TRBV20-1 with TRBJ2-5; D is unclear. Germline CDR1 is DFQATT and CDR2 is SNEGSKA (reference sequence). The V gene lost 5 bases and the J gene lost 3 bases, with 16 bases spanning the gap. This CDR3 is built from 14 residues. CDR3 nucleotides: TGCAGTGCTTCCCGTCCCTCCACCAAAGAGACCCAGTACTTC. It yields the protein CSASRPSTKETQYF.

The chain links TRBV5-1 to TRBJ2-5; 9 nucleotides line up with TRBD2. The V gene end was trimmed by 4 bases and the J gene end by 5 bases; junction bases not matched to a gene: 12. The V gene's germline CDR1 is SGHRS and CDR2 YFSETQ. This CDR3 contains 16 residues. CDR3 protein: CASSPSGSGSLETQYF. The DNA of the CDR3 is TGCGCCAGCAGCCCGAGCGGTAGCGGGAGTCTGGAGACCCAGTACTTC.

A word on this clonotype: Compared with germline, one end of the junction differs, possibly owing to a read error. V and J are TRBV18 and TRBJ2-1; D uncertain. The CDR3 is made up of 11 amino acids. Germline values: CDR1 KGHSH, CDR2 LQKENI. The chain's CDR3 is CASSPYNGQFF. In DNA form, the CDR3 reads TGTGCCAGCTCACCTTACAATGGGCAGTTCTTC.

The CDR3 bases are TGTGCCATCAGTGATCCTACGACCTCGGGGGCCGCAGCCTACGAGCAGTACTTC. This codes for CAISDPTTSGAAAYEQYF. The V and J genes are TRBV10-3 and TRBJ2-7; D could derive from TRBD1 or TRBD2 (6 bases each). This CDR3 region has 18 residues. Germline values: CDR1 ENHRY, CDR2 SYGVKD. V lost 3 bases to trimming and J lost 2 bases, with 23 bases between them.

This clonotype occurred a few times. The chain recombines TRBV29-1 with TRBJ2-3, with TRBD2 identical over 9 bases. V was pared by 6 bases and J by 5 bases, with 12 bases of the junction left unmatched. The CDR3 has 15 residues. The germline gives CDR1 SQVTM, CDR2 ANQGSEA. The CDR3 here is CSVAGWREGLDTQYF. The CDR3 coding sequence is TGCAGCGTCGCCGGTTGGCGGGAGGGCCTAGATACGCAGTATTTT.

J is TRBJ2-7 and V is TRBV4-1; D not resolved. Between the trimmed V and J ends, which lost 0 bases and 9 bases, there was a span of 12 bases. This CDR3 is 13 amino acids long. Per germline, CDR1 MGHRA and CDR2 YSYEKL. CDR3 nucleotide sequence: TGCGCCAGCAGCCAAGATTACCGTTCGGGGCAGTACTTC. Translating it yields CASSQDYRSGQYF.

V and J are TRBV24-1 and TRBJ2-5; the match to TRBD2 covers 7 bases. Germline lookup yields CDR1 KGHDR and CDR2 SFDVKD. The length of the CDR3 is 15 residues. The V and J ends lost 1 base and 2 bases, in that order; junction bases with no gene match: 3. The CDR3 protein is CATSDFRAGQETQYF. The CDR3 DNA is TGTGCCACCAGTGATTTTCGAGCGGGGCAAGAGACCCAGTACTTC.

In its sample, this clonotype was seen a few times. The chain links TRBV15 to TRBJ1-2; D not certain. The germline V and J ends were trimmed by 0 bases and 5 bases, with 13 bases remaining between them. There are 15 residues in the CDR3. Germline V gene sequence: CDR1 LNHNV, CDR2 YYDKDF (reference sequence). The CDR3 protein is CATSRDQARAYGYTF. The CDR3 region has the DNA TGTGCCACCAGCAGAGATCAGGCCCGAGCGTATGGCTACACCTTC.

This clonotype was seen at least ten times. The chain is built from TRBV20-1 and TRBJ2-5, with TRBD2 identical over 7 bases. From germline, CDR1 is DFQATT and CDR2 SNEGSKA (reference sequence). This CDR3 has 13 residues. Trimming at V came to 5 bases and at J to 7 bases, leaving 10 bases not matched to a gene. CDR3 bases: TGCAGTGCTGAAGGACTAGGAGAGAGGACCCAGTACTTC. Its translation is CSAEGLGERTQYF.

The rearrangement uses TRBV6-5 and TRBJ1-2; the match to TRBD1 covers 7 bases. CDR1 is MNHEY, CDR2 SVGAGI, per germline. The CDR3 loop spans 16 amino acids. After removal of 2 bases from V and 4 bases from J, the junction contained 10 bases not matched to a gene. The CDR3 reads CASSYSYRDSTYGYTF. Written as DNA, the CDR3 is TGTGCCAGCAGTTACAGTTATCGGGACAGTACCTATGGCTACACCTTC.

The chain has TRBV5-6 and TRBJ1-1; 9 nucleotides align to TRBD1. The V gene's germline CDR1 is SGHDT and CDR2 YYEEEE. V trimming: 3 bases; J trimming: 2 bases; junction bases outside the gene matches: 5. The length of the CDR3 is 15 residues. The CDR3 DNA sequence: TGTGCCAGCAGCTCAGGGACAGGGATAAACACTGAAGCTTTCTTT. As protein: CASSSGTGINTEAFF.

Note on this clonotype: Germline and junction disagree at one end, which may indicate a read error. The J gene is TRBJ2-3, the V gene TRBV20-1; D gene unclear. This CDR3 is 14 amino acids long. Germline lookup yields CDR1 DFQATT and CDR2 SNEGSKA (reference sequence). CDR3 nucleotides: TGCAGCGCTAGGGTCGTCGGGAGCACAGATACGCAGTATTTT. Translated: CSARVVGSTDTQYF.

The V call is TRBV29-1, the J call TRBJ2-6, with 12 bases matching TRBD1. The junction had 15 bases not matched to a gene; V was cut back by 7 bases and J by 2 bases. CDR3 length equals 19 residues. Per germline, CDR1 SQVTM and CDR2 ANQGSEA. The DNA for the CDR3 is TGCAGCGCCTTCATGCCGGGACAGGGGGCAAGCGCTGGGGCCAACGTCCTGACTTTC. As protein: CSAFMPGQGASAGANVLTF.

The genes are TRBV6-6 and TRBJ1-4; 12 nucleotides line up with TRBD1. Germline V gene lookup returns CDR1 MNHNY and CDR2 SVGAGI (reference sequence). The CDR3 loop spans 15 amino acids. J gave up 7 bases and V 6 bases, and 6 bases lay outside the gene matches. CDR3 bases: TGTGCCAGCAGACCCGGGACAGGGGGCCGTGAAAAACTGTTTTTT. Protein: CASRPGTGGREKLFF.

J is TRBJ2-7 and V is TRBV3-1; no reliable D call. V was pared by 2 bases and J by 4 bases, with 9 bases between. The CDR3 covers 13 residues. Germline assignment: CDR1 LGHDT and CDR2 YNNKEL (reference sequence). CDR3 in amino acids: CASSQFFGYEQYF. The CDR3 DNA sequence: TGTGCCAGCAGCCAATTTTTCGGATACGAGCAGTACTTC.

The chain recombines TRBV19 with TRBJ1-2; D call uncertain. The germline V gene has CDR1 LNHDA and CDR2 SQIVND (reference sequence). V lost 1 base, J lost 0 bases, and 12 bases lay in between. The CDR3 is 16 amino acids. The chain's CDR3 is CASSIGSGIANYGYTF. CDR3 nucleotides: TGTGCCAGTAGTATAGGATCAGGAATCGCTAACTATGGCTACACCTTC.

The chain's CDR3 is CASSPRAGFSGNTIYF. CDR3 bases: TGTGCCAGCAGTCCAAGAGCGGGGTTCTCTGGAAACACCATATATTTT. The rearrangement links TRBV3-1 to TRBJ1-3, with D unclear. CDR1 LGHDT and CDR2 YNNKEL come from the germline V gene (reference sequence). The CDR3 sequence is 16 residues long. Trimming removed 6 bases at V and 0 bases at J, with 15 bases between.

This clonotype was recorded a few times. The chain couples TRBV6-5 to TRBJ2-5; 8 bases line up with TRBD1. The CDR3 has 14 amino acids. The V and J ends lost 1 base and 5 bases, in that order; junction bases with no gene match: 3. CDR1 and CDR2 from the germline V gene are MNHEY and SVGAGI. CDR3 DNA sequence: TGTGCCAGCAGTTACTTTGGACAGGGTGAGACCCAGTACTTC. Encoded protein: CASSYFGQGETQYF.

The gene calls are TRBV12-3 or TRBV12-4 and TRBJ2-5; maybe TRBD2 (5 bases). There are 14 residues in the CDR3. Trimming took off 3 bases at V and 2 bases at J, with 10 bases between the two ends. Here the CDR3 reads CASSLEVLQETQYF. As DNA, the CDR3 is TGTGCCAGCAGTTTGGAGGTGCTACAAGAGACCCAGTACTTC.

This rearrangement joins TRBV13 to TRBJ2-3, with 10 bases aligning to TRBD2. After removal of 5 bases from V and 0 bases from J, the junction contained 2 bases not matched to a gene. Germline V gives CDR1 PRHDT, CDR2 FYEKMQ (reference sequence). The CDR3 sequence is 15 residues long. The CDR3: CASSILAGSTDTQYF. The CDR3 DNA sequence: TGTGCCAGCAGCATACTAGCGGGGAGCACAGATACGCAGTATTTT.

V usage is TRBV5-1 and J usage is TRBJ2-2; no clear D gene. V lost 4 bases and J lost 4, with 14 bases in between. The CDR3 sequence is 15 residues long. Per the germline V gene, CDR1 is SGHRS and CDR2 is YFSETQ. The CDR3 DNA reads TGCGCCAGCAGCCCAAGGACGGACCCCACCGGGGAGCTGTTTTTT. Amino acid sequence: CASSPRTDPTGELFF.

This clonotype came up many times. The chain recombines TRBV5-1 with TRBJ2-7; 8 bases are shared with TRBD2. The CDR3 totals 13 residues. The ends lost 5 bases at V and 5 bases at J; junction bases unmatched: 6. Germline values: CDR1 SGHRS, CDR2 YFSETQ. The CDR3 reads CASRPRGGNEQYF. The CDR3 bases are TGCGCCAGCAGGCCACGGGGGGGCAACGAGCAGTACTTC.

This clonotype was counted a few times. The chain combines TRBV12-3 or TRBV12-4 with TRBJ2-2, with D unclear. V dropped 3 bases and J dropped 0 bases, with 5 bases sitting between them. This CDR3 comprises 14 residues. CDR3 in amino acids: CASSFRTNTGELFF. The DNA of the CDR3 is TGTGCCAGCAGTTTCAGGACGAACACCGGGGAGCTGTTTTTT.

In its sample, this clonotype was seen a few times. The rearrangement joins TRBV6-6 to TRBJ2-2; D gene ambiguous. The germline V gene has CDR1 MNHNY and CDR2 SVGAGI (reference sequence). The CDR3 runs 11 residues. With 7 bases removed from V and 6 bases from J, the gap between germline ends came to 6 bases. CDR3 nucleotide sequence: TGTGCCAGCACCCAACCCGGGGAGCTGTTTTTT. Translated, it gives CASTQPGELFF.

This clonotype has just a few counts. CDR3 sequence reads: CSARATGFSTEAFF. The DNA for the CDR3 is TGCAGTGCTAGAGCCACAGGGTTTTCCACTGAAGCTTTCTTT. The chain employs TRBV20-1 and TRBJ1-1, with D perhaps matching TRBD1 (6 bases). CDR3 length: 14 residues. V was trimmed by 1 base and J by 4 bases, leaving 13 bases between them. Germline lookup yields CDR1 DFQATT and CDR2 SNEGSKA (reference sequence).

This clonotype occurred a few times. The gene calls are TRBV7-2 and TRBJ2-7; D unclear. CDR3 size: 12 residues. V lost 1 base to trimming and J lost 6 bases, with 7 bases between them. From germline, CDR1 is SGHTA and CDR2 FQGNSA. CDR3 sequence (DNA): TGTGCCAGCAGCTTAGACCACCTCGAGCAGTACTTC. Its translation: CASSLDHLEQYF.

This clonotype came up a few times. CDR3 sequence reads: CASSLVTDRDGTQYF. Here the CDR3 DNA reads TGTGCCAGCAGCTTAGTAACGGACAGGGATGGGACCCAGTACTTC. The V call is TRBV7-2, the J call TRBJ2-5, with 8 positions matching TRBD1. The CDR3 length is 15 residues. The V gene's germline CDR1 is SGHTA and CDR2 FQGNSA. The junction had 8 bases not matched to a gene; V was cut back by 1 base and J by 7 bases.

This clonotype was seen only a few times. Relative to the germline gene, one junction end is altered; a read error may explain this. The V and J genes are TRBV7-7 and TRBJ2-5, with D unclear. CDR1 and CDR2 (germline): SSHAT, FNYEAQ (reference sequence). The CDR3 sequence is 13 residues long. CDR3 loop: CASSSVAGETQYF. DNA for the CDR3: TGTGCTAGCAGCTCCGTCGCAGGAGAGACCCAGTACTTC.

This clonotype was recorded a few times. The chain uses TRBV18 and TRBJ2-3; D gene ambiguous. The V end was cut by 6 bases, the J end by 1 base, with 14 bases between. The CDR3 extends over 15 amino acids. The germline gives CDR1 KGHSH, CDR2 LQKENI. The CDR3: CASSVKGYGTDTQYF. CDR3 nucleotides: TGTGCCAGCTCCGTAAAGGGCTACGGCACAGATACGCAGTATTTT.

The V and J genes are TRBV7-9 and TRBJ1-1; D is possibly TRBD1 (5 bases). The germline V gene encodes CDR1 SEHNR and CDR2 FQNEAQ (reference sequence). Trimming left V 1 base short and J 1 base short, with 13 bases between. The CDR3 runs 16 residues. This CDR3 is CASSLGTGTENTEAFF. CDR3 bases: TGTGCCAGCAGCTTAGGCACCGGGACCGAGAACACTGAAGCTTTCTTT.

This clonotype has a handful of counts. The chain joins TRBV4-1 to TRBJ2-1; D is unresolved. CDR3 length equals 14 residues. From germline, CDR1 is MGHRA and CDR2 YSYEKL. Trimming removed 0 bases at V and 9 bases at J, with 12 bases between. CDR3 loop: CASSQETTRTEQFF. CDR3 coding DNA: TGCGCCAGCAGCCAAGAAACTACTCGCACTGAGCAGTTCTTC.